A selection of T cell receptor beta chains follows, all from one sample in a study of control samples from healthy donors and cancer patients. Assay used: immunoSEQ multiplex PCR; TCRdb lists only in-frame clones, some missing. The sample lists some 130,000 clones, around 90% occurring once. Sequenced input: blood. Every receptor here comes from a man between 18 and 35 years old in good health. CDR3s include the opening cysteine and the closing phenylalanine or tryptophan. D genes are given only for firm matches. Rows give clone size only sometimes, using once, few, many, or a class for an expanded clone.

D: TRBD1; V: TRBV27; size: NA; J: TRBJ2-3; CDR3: CASRRPGQGPNTQYF; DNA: TGTGCCAGCAGGCGCCCGGGACAGGGGCCAAATACGCAGTATTTT
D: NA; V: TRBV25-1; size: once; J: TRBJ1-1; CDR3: CASSGDLGDRGEAFF; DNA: TGTGCCAGCAGTGGGGATTTAGGGGACCGAGGAGAAGCTTTCTTT
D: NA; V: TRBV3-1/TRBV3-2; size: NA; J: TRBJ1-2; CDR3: CASRSGRSYGYTF; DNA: TGTGCCAGCAGATCCGGACGTTCGTATGGCTACACCTTC
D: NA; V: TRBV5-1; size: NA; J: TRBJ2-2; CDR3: CASSLDSRDAGELFF; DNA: TGCGCCAGCAGCTTGGATTCCAGGGACGCCGGGGAGCTGTTTTTT
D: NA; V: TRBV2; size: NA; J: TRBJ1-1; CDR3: CASRDRMNTEAFF; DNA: TGTGCCAGCAGGGACAGAATGAACACTGAAGCTTTCTTT
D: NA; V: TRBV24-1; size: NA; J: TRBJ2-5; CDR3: CATSDRLQETQYF; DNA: TGTGCCACCAGTGATCGCCTGCAAGAGACCCAGTACTTC
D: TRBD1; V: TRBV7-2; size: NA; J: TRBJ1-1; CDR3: CASSSGQGRTEAFF; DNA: TGTGCCAGCAGCTCCGGACAGGGTAGGACTGAAGCTTTCTTT
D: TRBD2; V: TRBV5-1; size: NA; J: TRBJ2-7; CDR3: CASSHPTSGLFYEQYF; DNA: TGCGCCAGCAGCCACCCGACTAGCGGCCTTTTCTACGAGCAGTACTTC
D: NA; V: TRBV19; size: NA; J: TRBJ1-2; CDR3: CASSISATQNYGYTF; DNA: TGTGCCAGTAGTATTTCGGCCACCCAAAACTATGGCTACACCTTC
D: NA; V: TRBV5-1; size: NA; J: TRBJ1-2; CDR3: CASTLSANYGYTF; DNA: TGCGCCAGCACACTGTCAGCTAACTATGGCTACACCTTC
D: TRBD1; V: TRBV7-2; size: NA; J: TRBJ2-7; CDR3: CASSPGQGAYEQYF; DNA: TGTGCCAGCAGCCCCGGACAGGGGGCCTACGAGCAGTACTTC
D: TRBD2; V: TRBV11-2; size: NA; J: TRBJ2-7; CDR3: CASSLGGSSYEQYF; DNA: TGTGCCAGCAGCCTCGGGGGGAGCTCCTACGAGCAGTACTTC
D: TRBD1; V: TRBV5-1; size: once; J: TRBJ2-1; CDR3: CASSLVFRGRNEQFF; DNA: TGCGCCAGCAGCTTGGTCTTTAGGGGGCGGAATGAGCAGTTCTTC
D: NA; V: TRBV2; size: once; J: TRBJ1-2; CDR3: CASKPNYGYTF; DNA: TGTGCCAGCAAACCGAACTATGGCTACACCTTC
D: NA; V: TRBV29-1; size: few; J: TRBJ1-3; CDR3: CSVGTENIGNTIYF; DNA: TGCAGCGTTGGTACGGAGAACATTGGAAACACCATATATTTT
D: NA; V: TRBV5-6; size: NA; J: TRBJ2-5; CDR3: CASSLGAGQETQYF; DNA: TGTGCCAGCAGCTTGGGAGCGGGCCAAGAGACCCAGTACTTC
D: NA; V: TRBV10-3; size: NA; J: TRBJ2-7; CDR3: CAISATVYEQYF; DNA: TGTGCCATCAGTGCGACGGTTTACGAGCAGTACTTC
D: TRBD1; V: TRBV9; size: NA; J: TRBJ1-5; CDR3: CASSVYGTGDQPQHF; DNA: TGTGCCAGCAGCGTATATGGGACAGGGGATCAGCCCCAGCATTTT
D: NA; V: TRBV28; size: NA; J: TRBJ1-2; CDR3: CASSSLYGYTF; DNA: TGTGCCAGCAGTTCCCTCTATGGCTACACCTTC
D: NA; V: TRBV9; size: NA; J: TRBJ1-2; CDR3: CASSGLYGYTF; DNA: TGTGCCAGCAGCGGACTCTATGGCTACACCTTC
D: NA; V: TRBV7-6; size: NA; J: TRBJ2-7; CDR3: CASSKGTVPYEQYF; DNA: TGTGCCAGCAGCAAAGGGACTGTTCCCTACGAGCAGTACTTC
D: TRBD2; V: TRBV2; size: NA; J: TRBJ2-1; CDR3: CASSSTSGGTYNEQFF; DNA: TGTGCCAGCAGCTCGACTAGCGGGGGTACCTACAATGAGCAGTTCTTC
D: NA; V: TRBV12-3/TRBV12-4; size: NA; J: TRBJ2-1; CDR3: CASSSDSNEQFF; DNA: TGTGCCAGCAGTTCGGACAGCAATGAGCAGTTCTTC
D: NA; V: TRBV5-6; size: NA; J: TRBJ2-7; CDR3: CASSLTGASEQYF; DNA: TGTGCCAGCAGCTTGACGGGGGCGTCCGAGCAGTACTTC
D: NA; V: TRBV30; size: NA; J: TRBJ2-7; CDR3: CAWSVLAAVQYF; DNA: TGTGCCTGGAGTGTACTGGCCGCGGTGCAGTACTTC
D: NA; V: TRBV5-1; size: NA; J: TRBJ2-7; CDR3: CASSSLGYEQYF; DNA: TGCGCCAGCAGCTCCTTGGGCTACGAGCAGTACTTC
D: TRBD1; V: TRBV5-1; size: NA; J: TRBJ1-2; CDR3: CASSLGTGMSYTF; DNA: TGCGCCAGCAGCTTGGGGACAGGAATGAGCTACACCTTC
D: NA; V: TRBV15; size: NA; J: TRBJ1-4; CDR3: CATSRGRGAATNEKLFF; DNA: TGTGCCACCAGCAGAGGAAGGGGGGCAGCAACTAATGAAAAACTGTTTTTT
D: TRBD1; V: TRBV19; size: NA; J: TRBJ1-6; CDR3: CASSITGGDSPLHF; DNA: TGTGCCAGTAGTATAACAGGGGGCGATTCACCCCTCCACTTT
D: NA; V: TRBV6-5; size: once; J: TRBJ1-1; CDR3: CASTAQMNTEAFF; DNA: TGTGCCAGCACGGCCCAAATGAACACTGAAGCTTTCTTT
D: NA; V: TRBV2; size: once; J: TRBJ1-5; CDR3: CASSESGGINQPQHF; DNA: TGTGCCAGCAGTGAATCGGGCGGGATTAATCAGCCCCAGCATTTT
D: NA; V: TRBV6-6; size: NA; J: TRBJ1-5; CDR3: CASSYLSGGSNQPQHF; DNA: TGTGCCAGCAGTTACCTCTCTGGGGGGTCAAATCAGCCCCAGCATTTT
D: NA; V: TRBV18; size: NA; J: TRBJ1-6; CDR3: CASSRQGRSPLHF; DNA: TGTGCCAGCTCACGTCAGGGTAGGTCACCCCTCCACTTT
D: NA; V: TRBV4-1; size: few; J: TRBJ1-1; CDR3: CASSQETPRGTEAFF; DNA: TGCGCCAGCAGCCAAGAGACCCCACGAGGCACTGAAGCTTTCTTT
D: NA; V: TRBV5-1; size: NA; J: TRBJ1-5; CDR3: CASSPGGQSHSNQPQHF; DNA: TGCGCCAGCAGCCCGGGGGGGCAGTCCCATAGCAATCAGCCCCAGCATTTT
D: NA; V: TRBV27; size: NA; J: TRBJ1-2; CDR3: CASSPRTTSGDYGYTF; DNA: TGTGCCAGCAGTCCCCGGACAACCTCGGGGGACTATGGCTACACCTTC
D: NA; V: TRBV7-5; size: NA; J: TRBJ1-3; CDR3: CVRSFRAGPGNTIYF; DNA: TGTGTCAGAAGCTTTAGGGCAGGGCCTGGAAACACCATATATTTT
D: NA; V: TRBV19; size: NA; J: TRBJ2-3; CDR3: CASRGQEYHGDTQYF; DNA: TGTGCCAGTAGGGGCCAAGAATATCACGGAGATACGCAGTATTTT
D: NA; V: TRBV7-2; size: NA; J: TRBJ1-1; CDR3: CASSYPTVNTEAFF; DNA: TGTGCCAGCAGCTACCCTACAGTGAACACTGAAGCTTTCTTT
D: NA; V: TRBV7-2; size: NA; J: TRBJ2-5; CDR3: CASSLQGLAETQYF; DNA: TGTGCCAGCAGCTTACAGGGGCTAGCAGAGACCCAGTACTTC